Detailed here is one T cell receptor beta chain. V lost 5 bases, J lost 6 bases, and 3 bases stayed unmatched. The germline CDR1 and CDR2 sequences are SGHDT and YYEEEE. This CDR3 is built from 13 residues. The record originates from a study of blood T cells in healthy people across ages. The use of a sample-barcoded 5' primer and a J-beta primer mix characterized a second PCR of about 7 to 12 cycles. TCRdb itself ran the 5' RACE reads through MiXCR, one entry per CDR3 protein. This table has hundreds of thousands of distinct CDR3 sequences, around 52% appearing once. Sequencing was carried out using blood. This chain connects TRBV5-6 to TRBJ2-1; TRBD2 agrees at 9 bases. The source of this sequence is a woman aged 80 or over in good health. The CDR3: CASRRREGNEQFF. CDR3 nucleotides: TGTGCCAGCAGACGGCGGGAGGGCAATGAGCAGTTCTTC.